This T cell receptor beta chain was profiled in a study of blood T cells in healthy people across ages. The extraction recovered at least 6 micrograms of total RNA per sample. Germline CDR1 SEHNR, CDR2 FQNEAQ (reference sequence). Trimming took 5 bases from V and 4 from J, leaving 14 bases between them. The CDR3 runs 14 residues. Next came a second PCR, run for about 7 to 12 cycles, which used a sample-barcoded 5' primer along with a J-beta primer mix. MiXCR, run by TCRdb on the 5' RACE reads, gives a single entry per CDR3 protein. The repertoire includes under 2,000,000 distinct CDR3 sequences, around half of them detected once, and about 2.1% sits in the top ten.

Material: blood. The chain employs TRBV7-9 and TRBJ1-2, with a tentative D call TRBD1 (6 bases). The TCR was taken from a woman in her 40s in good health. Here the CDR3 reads CASSGRTVGYGYTF. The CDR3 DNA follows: TGTGCCAGCAGCGGCCGGACAGTAGGCTATGGCTACACCTTC.